This T cell receptor (beta chain) was profiled in a study of early T cells in non-severe SARS-CoV-2 infection. CDR3 size: 12 residues. The V and J ends lost 5 bases and 7 bases respectively, with 12 bases between them. Germline CDR1 reads DFQATT; CDR2 reads SNEGSKA (reference sequence). The TCR library protocol attached unique molecular identifiers to the individual cDNA molecules. A single record per CDR3 protein comes from TCRdb applying MiXCR to the 5' RACE reads. The sample lists 70,000 to 95,000 distinct CDR3 sequences; around 8.7% were seen once. The sample taken for sequencing was whole blood. The rearrangement links TRBV20-1 to TRBJ1-5; D call uncertain. The receptor was derived from an adult who was a healthcare worker with PCR-confirmed SARS-CoV-2 infection or an uninfected control (not recorded which). The CDR3 nucleotides read TGCAGTGCTCAGTTGGGTTTGCAGCCCCAGCATTTT. It encodes CSAQLGLQPQHF.